The clone carrying this T cell receptor beta chain is labeled as medium-sized. Reverse transcription used around 540 ng RNA and constant-region primers for alpha and beta. Separate chain-specific third strand synthesis with multiplexing indices produced the alpha and beta libraries. TCRdb reprocessed the 5' RACE reads with MiXCR, giving one entry per CDR3 protein. Among more than 4,000 distinct CDR3 sequences, 20% to 25% were seen once, and the ten largest hold 25% to 30%. Roughly three months, about 14 weeks, into antiretroviral therapy, follow-up blood was collected. All unsorted peripheral T cells were captured because whole blood was used without fractionation. The record originates from a study of HIV-infected patients and healthy controls. V lost 1 base and J 7 bases, leaving 11 bases between the germline ends. The CDR3 covers 13 residues. Looked up from germline, CDR1 is SGHTS and CDR2 is YDEGEE.

This clonotype was sampled from an adult with HIV infection. The sample consisted of blood, taken during antiretroviral therapy. The rearrangement joins TRBV5-8 to TRBJ2-5; TRBD1 or TRBD2 may be the D gene (5 bases each). CDR3 nucleotides: TGTGCCAGCAGCTTGTTCGTGGGACGGACCCAGTACTTC. Translating gives CASSLFVGRTQYF.